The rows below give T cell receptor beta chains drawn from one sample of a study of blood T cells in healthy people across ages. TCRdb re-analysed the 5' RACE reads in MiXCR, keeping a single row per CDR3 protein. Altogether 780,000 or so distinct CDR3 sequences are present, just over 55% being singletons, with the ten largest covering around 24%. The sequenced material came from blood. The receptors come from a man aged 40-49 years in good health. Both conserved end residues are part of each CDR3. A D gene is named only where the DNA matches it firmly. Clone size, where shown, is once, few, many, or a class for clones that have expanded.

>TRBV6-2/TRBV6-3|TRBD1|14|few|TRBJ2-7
TGTGCCAGCACCGGGACAGGGCACTCCTACGAGCAGTACTTC
CASTGTGHSYEQYF
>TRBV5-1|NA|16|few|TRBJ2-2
TGCGCCAGCAGCCCTCCAGAGGGGACTGTTACCGGGGAGCTGTTTTTT
CASSPPEGTVTGELFF
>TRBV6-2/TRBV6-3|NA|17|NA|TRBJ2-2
TGTGCCAGCAGTAACCGAGGGCCGGCAGGCCCCCTCGGGGAGCTGTTTTTT
CASSNRGPAGPLGELFF
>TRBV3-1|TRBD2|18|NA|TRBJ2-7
TGTGCCAGCAGCACTTCAGATAGCGGGGGAACATCCCCCTACGAGCAGTACTTC
CASSTSDSGGTSPYEQYF
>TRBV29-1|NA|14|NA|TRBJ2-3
TGCCGCGTCGCACAGGGTAGTGGGACAGATACGCAGTATTTT
CRVAQGSGTDTQYF
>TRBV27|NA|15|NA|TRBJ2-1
TGTGCCAGCAGTTTTAACAGGAGCCTCTACAATGAGCAGTTCTTC
CASSFNRSLYNEQFF
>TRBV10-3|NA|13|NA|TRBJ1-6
TGTGCCATCAGGAGGGATGATAATTCACCCCTCCACTTT
CAIRRDDNSPLHF
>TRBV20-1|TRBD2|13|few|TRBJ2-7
TGCAGTGCGGCACTAGCGCCACCCTACGAGCAGTACTTC
CSAALAPPYEQYF
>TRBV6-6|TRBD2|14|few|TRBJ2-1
TGTGCCAGCAGTATAGCGGGGGGGCCGTCTGAGCAGTTCTTT
CASSIAGGPSEQFF
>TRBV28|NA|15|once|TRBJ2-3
TGTGCCAGCCCCCTTCTAAGGGGATACACAGATACGCAGTATTTT
CASPLLRGYTDTQYF
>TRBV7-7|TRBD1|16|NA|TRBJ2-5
TGTGCTAGCAGCCTTTCCGGACAGGGGCACCAAGAGACCCAGTACTTC
CASSLSGQGHQETQYF
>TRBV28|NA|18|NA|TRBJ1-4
TGTGCCAGCAGTTTATTGGTGGCAGGGAGCGAAACTAATGAAAAACTGTTTTTT
CASSLLVAGSETNEKLFF
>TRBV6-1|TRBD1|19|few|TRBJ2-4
TGTGCCAGCAGTGATCTGGACAGGGATAGAATCATAGCCAAAAACATTCAGTACTTC
CASSDLDRDRIIAKNIQYF
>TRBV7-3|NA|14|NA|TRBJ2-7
TGTGCCAGCAGCCGCTATGACAGTCCCTACGAGCAGTACTTC
CASSRYDSPYEQYF
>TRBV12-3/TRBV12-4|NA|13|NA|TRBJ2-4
TGTGCCAGCCTACAGGGACTGAAAAACATTCAGTACTTC
CASLQGLKNIQYF
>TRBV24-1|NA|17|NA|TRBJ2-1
TGTGCCACCAGTGATAACCCGGGACGAGGATTGAAGAGTGAGCAGTTCTTC
CATSDNPGRGLKSEQFF
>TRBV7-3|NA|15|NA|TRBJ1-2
TGTGCCAGCAGCTTAACTCCGGCAAACAGGGATGGCTACACCTTC
CASSLTPANRDGYTF
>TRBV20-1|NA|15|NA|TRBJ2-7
TGCAGTGCTGGTTGGGGGCGGAGGAGCTCCTACGAGCAGTACTTC
CSAGWGRRSSYEQYF
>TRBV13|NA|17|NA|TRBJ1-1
TGTGCCAGCAGCGTCTCTCCCGGGACGCAAAGAGACACTGAAGCTTTCTTT
CASSVSPGTQRDTEAFF
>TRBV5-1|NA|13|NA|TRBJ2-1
TGCGTCAGCAGCTTACGGGAGTTCAATGAGCAGTTCTTC
CVSSLREFNEQFF
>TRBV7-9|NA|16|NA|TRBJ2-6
TGTGCCAGCAACCCAGCTGGGGTTTCTGGGGCCAACGTCCTGACTTTC
CASNPAGVSGANVLTF
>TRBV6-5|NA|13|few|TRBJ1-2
TGTGCCAGCAGCCCACGAAGAGTTAATGGCTACACCTTC
CASSPRRVNGYTF
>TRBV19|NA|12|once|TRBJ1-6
TGTGCCAGTCGCAACAGGATTTCACCCCTCCACTTT
CASRNRISPLHF
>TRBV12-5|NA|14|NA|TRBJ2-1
TGTGCTAGTGCCCAGCTAGACTTCGGCAATGAGCAGTTCTTC
CASAQLDFGNEQFF
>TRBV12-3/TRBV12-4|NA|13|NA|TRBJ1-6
TGTGCCAGCAGTCCCCTGCAGTTTTCACCCCTCCACTTT
CASSPLQFSPLHF
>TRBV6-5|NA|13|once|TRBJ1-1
TGTGCCAGCTTCCTAGGGGCGGGGGCTGAAGCTTTCTTT
CASFLGAGAEAFF
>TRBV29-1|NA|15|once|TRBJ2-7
TGCAGCGTGCACTTGACAGGGAGGTCCTACAATGAGCAGTACTTC
CSVHLTGRSYNEQYF
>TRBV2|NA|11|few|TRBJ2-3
TGTGCCAGCAAGGGGCCAGATACGCAGTATTTT
CASKGPDTQYF
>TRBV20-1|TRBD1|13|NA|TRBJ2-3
TGCAGTGCCGCCCGGACAGGGCCAGATACGCAGTATTTT
CSAARTGPDTQYF
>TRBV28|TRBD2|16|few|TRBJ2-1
TGTGCCAGCAGTTCACCTAGCGGGAGCAGTCTGGATGAGCAGTTCTTC
CASSSPSGSSLDEQFF
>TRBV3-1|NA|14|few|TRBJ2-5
TGTGCCAGCAGCCAAGGTCATGTACAAGAGACCCAGTACTTC
CASSQGHVQETQYF
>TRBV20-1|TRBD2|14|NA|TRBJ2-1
TGCAGTGCTGAAACTAGCGGGAGTTTGAATGAGCAGTTCTTC
CSAETSGSLNEQFF
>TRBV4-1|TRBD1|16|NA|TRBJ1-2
TGCGCCAGCGGCCAACACAGGGGGCTTCAAGACTATGGCTACACCTTC
CASGQHRGLQDYGYTF
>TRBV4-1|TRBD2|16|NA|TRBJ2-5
TGCGCCAGCAGCCAAGATGGGACTAGGGCTGGGGAGACCCAGTACTTC
CASSQDGTRAGETQYF
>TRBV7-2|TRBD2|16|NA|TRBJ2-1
TGTGCCAGCAGGCGGAGCCTAGCGGCCTCCTACAATGAGCAGTTCTTC
CASRRSLAASYNEQFF